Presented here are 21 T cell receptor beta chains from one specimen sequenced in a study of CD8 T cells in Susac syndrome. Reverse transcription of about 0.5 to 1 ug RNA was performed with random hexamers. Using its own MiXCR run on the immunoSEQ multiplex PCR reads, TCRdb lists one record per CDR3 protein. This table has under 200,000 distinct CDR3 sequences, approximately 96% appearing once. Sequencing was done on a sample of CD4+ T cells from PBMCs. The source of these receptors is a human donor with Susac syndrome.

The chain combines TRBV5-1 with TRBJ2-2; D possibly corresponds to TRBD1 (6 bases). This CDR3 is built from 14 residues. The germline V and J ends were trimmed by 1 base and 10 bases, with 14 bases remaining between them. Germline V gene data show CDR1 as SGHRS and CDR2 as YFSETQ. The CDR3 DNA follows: TGCGCCAGCAGCTTGTCAGGCAGGGGACAGGAGCTGTTTTTT. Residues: CASSLSGRGQELFF.

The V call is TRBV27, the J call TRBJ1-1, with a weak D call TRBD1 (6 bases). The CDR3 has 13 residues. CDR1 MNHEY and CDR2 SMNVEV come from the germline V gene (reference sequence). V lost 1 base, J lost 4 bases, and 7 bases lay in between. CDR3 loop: CASSLYRVTEAFF. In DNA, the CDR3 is TGTGCCAGCAGTTTATACAGGGTCACTGAAGCTTTCTTT.

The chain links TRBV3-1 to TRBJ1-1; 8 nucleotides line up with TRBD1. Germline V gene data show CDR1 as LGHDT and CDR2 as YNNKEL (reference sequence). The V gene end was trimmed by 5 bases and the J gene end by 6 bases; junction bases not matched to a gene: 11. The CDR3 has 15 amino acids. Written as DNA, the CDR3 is TGTGCCAGCAGCATTTTTACAGGGGGACGGCCTGAAGCTTTCTTT. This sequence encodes CASSIFTGGRPEAFF. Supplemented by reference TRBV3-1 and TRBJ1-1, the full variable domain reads DTAVSQTPKYLVTQMGNDKSIKCEQNLGHDTMYWYKQDSKKFLKIMFSYNNKELIINETVPNRFSPKSPDKAHLNLHINSLELGDSAVYFCASSIFTGGRPEAFFGQGTRLTVV.

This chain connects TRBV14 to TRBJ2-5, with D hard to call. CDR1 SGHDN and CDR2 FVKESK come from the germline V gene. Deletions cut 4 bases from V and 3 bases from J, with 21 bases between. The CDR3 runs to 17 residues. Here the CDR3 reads CASSPNLKVRGKETQYF. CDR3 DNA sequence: TGTGCCAGCAGCCCGAACCTAAAAGTCCGCGGCAAAGAGACCCAGTACTTC. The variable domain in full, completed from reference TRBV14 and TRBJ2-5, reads EAGVTQFPSHSVIEKGQTVTLRCDPISGHDNLYWYRRVMGKEIKFLLHFVKESKQDESGMPNNRFLAERTGGTYSTLKVQPAELEDSGVYFCASSPNLKVRGKETQYFGPGTRLLVL.

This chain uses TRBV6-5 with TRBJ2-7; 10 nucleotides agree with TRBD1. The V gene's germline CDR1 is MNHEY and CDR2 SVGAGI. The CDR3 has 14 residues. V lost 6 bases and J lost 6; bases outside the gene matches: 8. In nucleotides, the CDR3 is TGTGCCAGCAGCTACGGGACAGGGGTGGGCGAGCAGTACTTC. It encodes CASSYGTGVGEQYF.

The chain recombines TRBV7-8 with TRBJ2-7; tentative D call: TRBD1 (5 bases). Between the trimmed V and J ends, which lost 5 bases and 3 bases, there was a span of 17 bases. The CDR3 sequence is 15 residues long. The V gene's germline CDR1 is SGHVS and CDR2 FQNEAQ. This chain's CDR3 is CASSHSPGMSYEQYF. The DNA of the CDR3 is TGTGCCAGCAGCCACTCTCCAGGGATGAGCTACGAGCAGTACTTC.

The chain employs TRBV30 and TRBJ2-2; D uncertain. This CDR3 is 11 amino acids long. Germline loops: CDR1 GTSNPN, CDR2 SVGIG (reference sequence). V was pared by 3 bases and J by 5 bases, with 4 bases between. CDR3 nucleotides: TGTGCCTGGAGAGTTACCGGGGAGCTGTTTTTT. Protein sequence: CAWRVTGELFF. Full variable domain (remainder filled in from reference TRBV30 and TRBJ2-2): SQTIHQWPATLVQPVGSPLSLECTVEGTSNPNLYWYRQAAGRGLQLLFYSVGIGQISSEVPQNLSASRPQDRQFILSSKKLLLSDSGFYLCAWRVTGELFFGEGSRLTVL.

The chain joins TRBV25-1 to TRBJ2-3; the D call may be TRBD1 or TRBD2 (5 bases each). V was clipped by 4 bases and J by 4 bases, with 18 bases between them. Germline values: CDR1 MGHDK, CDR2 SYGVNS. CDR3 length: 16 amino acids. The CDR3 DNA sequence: TGTGCCAGCAGTGCCCGTTTAATTCAGGGAGCAGATACGCAGTATTTT. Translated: CASSARLIQGADTQYF.

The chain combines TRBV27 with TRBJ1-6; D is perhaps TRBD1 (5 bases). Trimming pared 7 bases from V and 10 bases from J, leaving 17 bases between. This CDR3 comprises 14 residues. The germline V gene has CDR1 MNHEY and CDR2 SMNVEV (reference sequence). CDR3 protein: CASTETVPNSPLHF. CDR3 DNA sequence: TGTGCCAGCACCGAGACAGTCCCCAACTCACCCCTCCACTTT.

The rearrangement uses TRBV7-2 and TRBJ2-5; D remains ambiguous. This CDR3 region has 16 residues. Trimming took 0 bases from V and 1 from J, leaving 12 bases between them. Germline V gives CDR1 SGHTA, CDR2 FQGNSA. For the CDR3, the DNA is TGTGCCAGCAGCTTAGCTCCGGATCTCCTCCAAGAGACCCAGTACTTC. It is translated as CASSLAPDLLQETQYF.

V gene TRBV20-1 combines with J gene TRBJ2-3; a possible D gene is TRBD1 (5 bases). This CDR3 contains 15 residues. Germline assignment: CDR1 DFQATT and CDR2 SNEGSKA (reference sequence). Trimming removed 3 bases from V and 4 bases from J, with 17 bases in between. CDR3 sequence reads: CSASQGAFLADTQYF. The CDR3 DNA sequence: TGCAGTGCTAGCCAGGGCGCCTTTCTGGCAGATACGCAGTATTTT.

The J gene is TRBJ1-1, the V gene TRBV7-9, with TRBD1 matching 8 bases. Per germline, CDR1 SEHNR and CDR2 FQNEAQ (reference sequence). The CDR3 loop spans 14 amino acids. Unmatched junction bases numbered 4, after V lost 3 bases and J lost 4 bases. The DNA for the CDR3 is TGTGCCAGCAGCTTTCAGGGGGCGTCCACTGAAGCTTTCTTT. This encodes CASSFQGASTEAFF.

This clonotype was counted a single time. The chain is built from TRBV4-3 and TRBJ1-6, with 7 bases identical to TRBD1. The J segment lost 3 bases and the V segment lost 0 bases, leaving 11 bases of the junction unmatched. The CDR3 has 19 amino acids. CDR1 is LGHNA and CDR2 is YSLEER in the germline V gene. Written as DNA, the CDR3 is TGCGCCAGCAGCCAAGACTGGACAGGCCTATCGTTCTATAATTCACCCCTCCACTTT. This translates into CASSQDWTGLSFYNSPLHF.

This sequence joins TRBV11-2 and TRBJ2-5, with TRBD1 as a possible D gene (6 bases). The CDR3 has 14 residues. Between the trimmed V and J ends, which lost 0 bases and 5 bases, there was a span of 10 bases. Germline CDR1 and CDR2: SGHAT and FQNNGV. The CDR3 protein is CASSLDYRVETQYF. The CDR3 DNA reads TGTGCCAGCAGCTTAGATTACAGGGTGGAGACCCAGTACTTC.

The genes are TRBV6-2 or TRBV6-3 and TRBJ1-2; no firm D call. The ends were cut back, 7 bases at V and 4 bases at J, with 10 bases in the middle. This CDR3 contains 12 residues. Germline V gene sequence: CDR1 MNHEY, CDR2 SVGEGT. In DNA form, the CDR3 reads TGTGCCAGCAAAGAACAGTTCTATGGCTACACCTTC. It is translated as CASKEQFYGYTF.

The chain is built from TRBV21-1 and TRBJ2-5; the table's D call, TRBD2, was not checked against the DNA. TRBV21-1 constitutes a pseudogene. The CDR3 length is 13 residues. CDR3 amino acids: CASSAGTRETQYF. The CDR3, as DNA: TGTGCCAGCAGCGCCGGGACTAGGGAGACCCAGTACTTC.

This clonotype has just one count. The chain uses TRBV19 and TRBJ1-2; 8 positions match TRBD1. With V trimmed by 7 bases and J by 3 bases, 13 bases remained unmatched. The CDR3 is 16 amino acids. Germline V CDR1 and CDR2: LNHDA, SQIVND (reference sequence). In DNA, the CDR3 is TGTGCCAGTAATGGAATGGGACAGGTCCTTGACTATGGCTACACCTTC. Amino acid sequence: CASNGMGQVLDYGYTF.

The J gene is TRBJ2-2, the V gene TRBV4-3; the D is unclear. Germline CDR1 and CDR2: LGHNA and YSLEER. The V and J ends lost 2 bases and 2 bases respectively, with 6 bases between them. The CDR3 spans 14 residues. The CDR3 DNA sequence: TGCGCCAGCAGCCAACTATCAAACACCGGGGAGCTGTTTTTT. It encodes CASSQLSNTGELFF.

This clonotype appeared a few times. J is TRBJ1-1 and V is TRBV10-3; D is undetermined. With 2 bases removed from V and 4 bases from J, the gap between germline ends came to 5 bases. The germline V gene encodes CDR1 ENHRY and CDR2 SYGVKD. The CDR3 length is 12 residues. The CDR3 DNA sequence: TGTGCCATCAGTGAGGGCGTCACTGAAGCTTTCTTT. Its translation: CAISEGVTEAFF.

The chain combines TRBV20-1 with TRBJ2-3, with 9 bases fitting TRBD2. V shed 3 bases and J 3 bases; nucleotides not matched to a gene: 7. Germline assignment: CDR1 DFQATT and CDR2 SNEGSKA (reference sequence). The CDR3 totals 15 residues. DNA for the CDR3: TGCAGTGCTAGTGTACTAGCGGGTAATACAGATACGCAGTATTTT. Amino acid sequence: CSASVLAGNTDTQYF.

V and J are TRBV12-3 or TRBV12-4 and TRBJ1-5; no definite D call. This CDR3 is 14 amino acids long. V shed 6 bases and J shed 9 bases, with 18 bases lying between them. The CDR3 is CASSAMGRQSPQHF. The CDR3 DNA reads TGTGCCAGCAGCGCGATGGGTCGCCAATCGCCCCAGCATTTT.